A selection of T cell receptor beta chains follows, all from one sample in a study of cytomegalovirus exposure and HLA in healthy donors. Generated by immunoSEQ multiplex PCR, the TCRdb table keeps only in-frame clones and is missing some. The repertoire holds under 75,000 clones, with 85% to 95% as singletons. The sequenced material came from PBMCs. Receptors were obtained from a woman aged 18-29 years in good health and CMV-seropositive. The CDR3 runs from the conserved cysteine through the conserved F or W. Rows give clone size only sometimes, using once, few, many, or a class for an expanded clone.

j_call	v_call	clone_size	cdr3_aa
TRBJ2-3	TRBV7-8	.	CASSLVAGWADTQYF
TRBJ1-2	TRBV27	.	CASSFAQGARRNYGYTF
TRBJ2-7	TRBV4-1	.	CASSQWTELPINYEQYF
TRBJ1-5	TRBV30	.	CAWKPKGQYRPQHF
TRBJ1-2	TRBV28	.	CAILQGDGYTF
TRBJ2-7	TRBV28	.	CASSLPGDAYEQYF
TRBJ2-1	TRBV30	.	CALTAYSLRNEQFF
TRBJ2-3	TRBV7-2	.	CASSLGPAGLTDTQYF
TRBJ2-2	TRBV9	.	CASSVGSGGGNTGELFF
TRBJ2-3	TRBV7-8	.	CASSLAVSVGTQYF
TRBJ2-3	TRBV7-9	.	CASSSPGGLDTQYF
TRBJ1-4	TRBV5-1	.	CASSFRQVGQGEKLFF
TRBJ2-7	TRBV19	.	CASNKAGEASEQYF
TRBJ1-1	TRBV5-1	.	CASSLVGSDTEAFF
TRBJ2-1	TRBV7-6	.	CASSLQAGGSEQFF
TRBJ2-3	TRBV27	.	CASSLAGGPTDTQYF
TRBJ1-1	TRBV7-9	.	CASSLTGLFEAFF
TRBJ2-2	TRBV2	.	CASIVEVAGAGELFF
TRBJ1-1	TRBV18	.	CASSHPGNTEAFF
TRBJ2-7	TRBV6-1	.	CASSAGQGYYEQYF
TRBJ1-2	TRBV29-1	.	CSVESPTGVDGYTF
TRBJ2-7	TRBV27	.	CASSLSHSYEQYF
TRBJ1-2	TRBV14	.	CASSQDIQGDGGYTF
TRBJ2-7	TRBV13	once	CASSSRTGPGGEQYF
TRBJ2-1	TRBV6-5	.	CASRETSGGPLLFF
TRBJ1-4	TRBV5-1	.	CASSHTQGMFEKLFF
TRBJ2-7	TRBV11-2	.	CASSLASGYEQYF
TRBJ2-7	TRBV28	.	CASSFRAYEQYF
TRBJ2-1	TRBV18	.	CASSPVREGVSEQFF
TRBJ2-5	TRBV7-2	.	CASSHPPGSGAIQETQYF
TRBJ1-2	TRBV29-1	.	CSVERQGTHNGYTF
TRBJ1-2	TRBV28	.	CASSLSPRTSNYGYTF
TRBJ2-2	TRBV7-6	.	CASSLTTGWGTGELFF
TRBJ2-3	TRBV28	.	CASRSSGSTDTQYF
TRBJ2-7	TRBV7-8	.	CASSSTGTDYEQYF
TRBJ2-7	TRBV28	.	CASSFTGSLSSYEQYF
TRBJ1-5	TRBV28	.	CASTPSGNQPQHF
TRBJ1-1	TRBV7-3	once	CASGLNRGTEAFF
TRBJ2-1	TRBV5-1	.	CASSILAGAYNEQFF
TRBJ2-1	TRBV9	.	CASSVYGGGLQGQFF
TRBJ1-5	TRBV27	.	CASSPGQGAVQPQHF
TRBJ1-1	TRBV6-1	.	CASSVERGDTEAFF
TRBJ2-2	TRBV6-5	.	CASRTGGDTGELFF
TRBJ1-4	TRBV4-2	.	CASSQDRAEKLFF
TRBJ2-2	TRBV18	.	CASSLESVNTGELFF
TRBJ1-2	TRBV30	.	CAWSWGQGPGYTF
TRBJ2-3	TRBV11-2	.	CASSVGQGNTDTQYF